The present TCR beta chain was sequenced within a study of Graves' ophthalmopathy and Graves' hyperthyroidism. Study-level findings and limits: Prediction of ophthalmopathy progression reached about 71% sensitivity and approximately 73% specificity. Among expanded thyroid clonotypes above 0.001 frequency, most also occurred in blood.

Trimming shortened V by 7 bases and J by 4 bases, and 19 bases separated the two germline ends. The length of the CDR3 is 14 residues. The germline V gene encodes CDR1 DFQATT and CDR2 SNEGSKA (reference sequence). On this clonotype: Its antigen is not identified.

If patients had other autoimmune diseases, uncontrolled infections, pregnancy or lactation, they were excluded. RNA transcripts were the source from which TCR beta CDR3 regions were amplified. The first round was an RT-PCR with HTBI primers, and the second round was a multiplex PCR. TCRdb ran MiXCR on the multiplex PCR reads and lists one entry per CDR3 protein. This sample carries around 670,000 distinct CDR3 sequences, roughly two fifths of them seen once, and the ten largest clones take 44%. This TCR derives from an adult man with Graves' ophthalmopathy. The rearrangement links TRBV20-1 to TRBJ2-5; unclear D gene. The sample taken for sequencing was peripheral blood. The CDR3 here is CSGSDGVQGETQYF. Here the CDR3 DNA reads TGCAGTGGTTCCGATGGGGTGCAAGGAGAGACCCAGTACTTC.